This T cell receptor beta chain was found in a study of blood T cell repertoires in COVID-19. Background on the study: Acute-phase and convalescent COVID-19 samples originated in the United States, Italy and Spain. The cDNA or gDNA used as material had been derived from T cells, B-cell-depleted T cells, or PBMCs.

Trimming took 4 bases from V and 1 from J; bases not matched to a gene: 9. The V gene's germline CDR1 is SGHKS and CDR2 YYEKEE (reference sequence). The CDR3 extends over 16 amino acids. Per the original data handling: Reference gene primer amplification gave nucleated cell count estimates. Data came from immunoSEQ multiplex PCR; TCRdb stores just in-frame clones and leaves some out. V, J and clone size are those of that table, while D and trimming were read from the DNA. The table has 44,000 or so clones, 86% seen once. The receptor's source is a human donor in a cohort sampled during active COVID-19. Sequenced sample: peripheral blood. V is TRBV5-5 and J is TRBJ2-5, with 8 bases fitting TRBD1. CDR3 bases: TGTGCCAGCAGCCTGCCGCAGGGGGCGACCCAAGAGACCCAGTACTTC. This translates into CASSLPQGATQETQYF.